This T cell receptor beta chain originates from a study of Graves' ophthalmopathy and Graves' hyperthyroidism. Study at large: Prior to any treatment, peripheral blood was collected at the time of initial diagnosis.

Broader study findings: Thyroid clonotypes that were expanded above 0.001 frequency mostly also appeared in blood.

None of the included patients had other autoimmune diseases, uncontrolled infections, pregnancy or lactation, as these led to exclusion. Clinical symptoms, serum thyroxine, TRAb, thyroid ultrasound and orbital computed tomography determined diagnosis. Many counts were recorded for this clonotype. Its antigen is currently unknown. RNA transcripts provided the template for amplifying TCR beta CDR3 regions. HTBI primers were employed in first-round RT-PCR, then a second-round multiplex PCR followed. TCRdb passed the multiplex PCR reads through MiXCR, listing each CDR3 protein once. Of hundreds of thousands of distinct CDR3 sequences in the sample, about a fifth were seen once. The TCR comes from a woman aged 18-29 years with stable Graves' hyperthyroidism. Some clones in this sample may be carry-over from other donors' samples. The sequencing sample was made of peripheral blood.

The CDR3 loop is CASTLKGGGETQYF. CDR3 coding DNA: TGTGCCAGCACCCTCAAAGGGGGGGGGGAGACCCAGTACTTC. V is TRBV6-5 and J is TRBJ2-5; TRBD2 is a possible D gene (7 bases). The length of the CDR3 is 14 residues. V was trimmed by 7 bases and J by 5 bases, leaving 17 bases between them. CDR1 and CDR2 (germline): MNHEY, SVGAGI.